This TCR beta chain was recovered during a study of cytomegalovirus exposure and HLA in healthy donors (dated by TCRdb to the late 2010s). In the study overall: In an earlier analysis of fewer than 750 of the donors, roughly 300 Gb of sequence data and roughly 100 million unique TCR beta sequences from about 190 million T cells were reported. Roughly 310 gigabases of sequencing data and roughly 90 million unique TCR sequences were included in an early release covering roughly 700 HLA-typed donors. Among the roughly 390 genotyped donors, around 81% belonged to the genetic ancestry cluster associated with self-reported Caucasian donors. The study was designed to test whether signatures of past pathogen exposure could be identified by cataloging public T cell receptors. The study profiled the T cell repertoires of hundreds of subjects by immunosequencing and related them to cytomegalovirus serostatus. A separate validation cohort of roughly 130 different subjects was used in addition to the approximately 670-subject first cohort. To predict cytomegalovirus infection status, the study combined high-throughput TCR immunosequencing, statistical association of individual TCRs with disease status, and machine learning. A later analysis re-examined previously published TCR beta repertoires from just over 650 donors and added high-resolution HLA genotyping to investigate patterns of TCR occurrence. Rather than using new phenotypic data, the later analysis identified candidate immune exposures from TCR beta sequences and from how often those sequences occurred across donors. In an earlier analysis of 587 of the donors, high-throughput TCR beta sequencing was used to judge whether each TCR beta V gene segment behaved as functional or pseudogenic. Donor age, sex, ethnicity and CMV serostatus were compiled together with the repertoire data. Genome-wide SNP genotypes for about 60% of the 666 donors were used in a later genetic analysis, which treated that subset as a discovery cohort. All discovery cohort repertoires had been generated using a single sequencing platform. Class I and class II HLA loci were covered by the typing at four-digit resolution. Typing coverage varied by locus: roughly 629-630 donors for A, B, C, DRB1 and DQB1; approximately 560 for DQA1; about 570 for DPA1; roughly 450 for DPB1. Because of strong linkage in the cohort, roughly five DR-DQ haplotypes were treated as single units for association and clustering. On average, around 240,000 unique TCR beta nucleotide sequences were sequenced per donor among 398 genotyped donors of the cohort, with 15% to 20% of those sequences being non-productive. General conclusions and limits of the study: Presence/absence analyses assumed roughly uniform sequencing depth across donors, an assumption that may not hold. A few of the identified cytomegalovirus-associated TCR beta chains were confirmed in vitro to be specific for cytomegalovirus antigens. In an earlier analysis of several hundred of the donors, most TCR beta V segments were observed in productive rearrangements about 90% or about 30% of the time, broadly matching IMGT annotations. In a later genetic analysis, a missense DCLRE1C variant was associated with V-gene and J-gene trimming of TCR beta chains, and the association was replicated in an independent cohort. The sequencing pipeline was judged likely to have produced a cluster of highly shared sequence variants as a technical artifact. A later genetic analysis reported fewer N-insertions in productive TCRs among donors in an Asian-associated ancestry cluster than the approximately 670-donor mean. In a later analysis, TCR association rates were found to vary across HLA loci, with the most associated TCRs seen for DRB1 alleles and the fewest for HLA-C alleles. Compared with equally common non-associated chains, HLA-associated TCR beta chains in a later analysis were more clonally expanded and had lower generation probabilities. The only immune exposure information available for the cohort was CMV serostatus. In the study, approximately 150 TCR beta chains were listed as associated with cytomegalovirus. While some public TCRs were present in many individuals, most TCR sequences turned up only very rarely across donors. Because HLA typing was missing for some donors at each locus, association tests included only the typed subset. Linkage disequilibrium might explain the correlated functional status among segregating V segments, but an unknown experimental factor could not be ruled out. At a false discovery rate of 0.05, a later analysis linked 15,000 to 20,000 TCR beta sequences to specific HLA alleles. According to a later analysis, most CMV-associated TCR beta chains appeared to be HLA-restricted, and the HLA associations seemed to be driven largely by CMV exposure. The earlier analysis of almost 600 of the donors excluded approximately 15 rarely observed V segments, including chromosome 9 orphons, because counts were too low. A further reported finding was that TCR beta sequences accurately predicted the HLA-A and HLA-B alleles for most subjects in the first cohort. Only TCR beta chains were sequenced in this cohort, and the absence of alpha or paired-chain data limited detectable features. Cytomegalovirus status was reported to be diagnosed by the classifier with high specificity and sensitivity in both the original and validation cohorts. According to the authors, the approach could potentially be generalized to other disease states and immunological phenotypes. When HLA alleles, especially DR and DQ, strongly co-occurred, attributing TCR associations to individual alleles was difficult. Some IMGT-functional V segments, including TRBV6-2 and TRBV6-3, could not be distinguished by the 87-base-pair reads and were therefore excluded. A later analysis reported that several top co-occurrence clusters appeared linked to parvovirus B19, influenza, CMV and Epstein-Barr virus.

As for this clone: It has no known antigen specificity. No base-level quality is on record; no much larger clone is a single base apart.

The cohort consisted of 600 to 750 healthy bone marrow donors. All cohort members were sampled while nominally healthy, although unrecorded immune exposures were likely present. The donor tested CMV seronegative and was one of the 352 seronegative cohort members. A peripheral blood sample was collected from each donor, and TCR beta sequencing was performed on peripheral blood mononuclear cells. The Qiagen DNeasy Blood Extraction Kit was used to extract genomic DNA from the blood cell samples. The junction shows trimming of 3 bases on V and 1 base on J, plus 6 bases between the germline ends. CDR1 and CDR2 are read off the germline V gene as MNHNS and SASEGT. Its CDR3 holds 13 amino acids, cysteine through phenylalanine. The sequence is cut down to CDR3 DNA, 39 bases in frame from base 1. The library was prepared using the immunoSEQ multiplex PCR assay. A mixture of 60 forward primers for TCR Vbeta segments and 13 reverse primers for TCR Jbeta segments was used in the multiplex PCR. Amplification of the CDR3 region of rearranged TCR beta genes was performed with a multiplex PCR assay on genomic DNA. The amplified TCR beta libraries were sequenced on the Illumina HiSeq System as 87-base-pair reads. Per the authors' processing: In a later analysis, tens of millions of unique TCR beta chains were counted across the approximately 620 repertoires, and around 10 million of these chains were shared by at least two donors. A nearest-neighbor algorithm error-corrected the raw reads and collapsed the reads into unique sequences, merging closely related sequences to remove PCR and sequencing errors. Alignment of CDR3 sequences to IMGT reference sequences was used to assign V, D and J gene segments. Each retained sequence needed at least a six-nucleotide match to both a V gene segment and a J gene segment. Rearrangements were called productive when the CDR3 lacked stop codons and stayed in frame with V and J; all others were non-productive. Following IMGT convention, CDR3 was defined as the stretch from the second conserved V-encoded cysteine up to the conserved J-encoded phenylalanine. The earlier analysis of 500 to 650 of the donors excluded any sequence lacking an unambiguous match to a single V gene segment. An earlier analysis of 587 of the donors called V segments functional above 56.7% productive rearrangements and segregating when the between-donor standard deviation exceeded 5%. A statistical classification framework was built to diagnose cytomegalovirus status from the catalog of TCR beta chain sequences. In a later analysis, V and J genes were assigned by comparing TCR nucleotide sequences against IMGT/GENE-DB human TR gene sequences. The TCRdist pipeline was used in a later analysis to assign CDR3 sequences and most-parsimonious VDJ recombination scenarios. In a later analysis, each TCR beta chain was defined by its CDR3 amino acid sequence together with its V-gene family, and reads lacking a unique V-gene family were excluded. In a later analysis, nearly 600 highly shared, low-generation-probability nucleotide sequences were removed to address suspected cross-contamination and a sequencing artifact. In a later analysis, a clonal expansion index was calculated for each public chain from normalized within-repertoire ranks of inferred template counts. In a later analysis, generation probabilities were computed using a VDJ recombination model fitted to out-of-frame rearrangements, and the results were checked against IGoR. Hypergeometric tests were used in a later analysis to score TCR-TCR, TCR-HLA and TCR-CMV co-occurrence, with a repertoire-size bias correction applied to the TCR pairs. To estimate false discovery rates, a later analysis permuted the HLA or CMV assignments 20 times. In a later analysis, co-occurring TCRs were grouped using DBSCAN, and TCRdist sequence similarity was added for clustering within HLA-allele-positive subsets. Repertoires with fewer than 30,000 or more than 120,000 public chains, plus five repertoires with anomalous nucleotide sharing, were excluded from co-occurrence clustering. The table was pulled from immuneACCESS by TCRdb, which kept in-frame rearrangements only. Such tables lose some clones; where checked, under half of the loss comes from unresolved V genes, and the rest has no known cause. Clone size and the V and J calls come from that table; the DNA yielded D and trimming. A total of under 250,000 clones appear in this sample, roughly 80% of them only once. The top ten constitute over 3.5% of the sample.

Sequenced sample: PBMCs. In this chain, TRBV6-1 is recombined with TRBJ1-2; the D gene identity is not certain. The TCR sequence derives from a male donor in good health and CMV-seronegative. The CDR3 region reads CASSDGNNYGYTF. Here is the DNA: TGTGCCAGCAGTGACGGGAATAACTATGGCTACACCTTC.